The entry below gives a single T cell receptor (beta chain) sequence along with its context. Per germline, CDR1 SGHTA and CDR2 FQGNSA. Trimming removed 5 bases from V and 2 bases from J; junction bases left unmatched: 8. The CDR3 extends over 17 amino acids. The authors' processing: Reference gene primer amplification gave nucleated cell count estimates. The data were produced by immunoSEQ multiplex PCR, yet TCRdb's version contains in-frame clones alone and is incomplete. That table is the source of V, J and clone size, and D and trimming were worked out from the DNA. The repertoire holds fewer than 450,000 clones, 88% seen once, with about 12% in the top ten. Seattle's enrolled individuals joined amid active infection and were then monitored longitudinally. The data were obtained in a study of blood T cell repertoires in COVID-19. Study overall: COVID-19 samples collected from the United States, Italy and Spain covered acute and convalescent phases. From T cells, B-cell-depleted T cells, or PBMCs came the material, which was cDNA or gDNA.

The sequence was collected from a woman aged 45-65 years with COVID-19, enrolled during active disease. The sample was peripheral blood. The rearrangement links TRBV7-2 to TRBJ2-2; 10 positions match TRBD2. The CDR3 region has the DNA TGTGCCAGCAGCCGCTTCCTAGCGGGGGCCAACACCGGGGAGCTGTTTTTT. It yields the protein CASSRFLAGANTGELFF.